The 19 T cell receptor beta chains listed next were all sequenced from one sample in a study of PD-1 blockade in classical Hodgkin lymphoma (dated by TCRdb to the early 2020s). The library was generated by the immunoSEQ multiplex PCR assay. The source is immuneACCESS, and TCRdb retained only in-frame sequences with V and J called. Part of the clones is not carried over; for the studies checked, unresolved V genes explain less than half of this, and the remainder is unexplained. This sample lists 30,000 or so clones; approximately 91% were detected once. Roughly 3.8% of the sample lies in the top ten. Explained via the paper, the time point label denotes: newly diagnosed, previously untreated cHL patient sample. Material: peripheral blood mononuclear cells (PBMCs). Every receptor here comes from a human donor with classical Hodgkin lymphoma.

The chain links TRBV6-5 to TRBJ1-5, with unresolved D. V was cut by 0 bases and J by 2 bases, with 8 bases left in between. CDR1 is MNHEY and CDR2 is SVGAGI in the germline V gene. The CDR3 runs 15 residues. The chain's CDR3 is CASSYSGSRNQPQHF. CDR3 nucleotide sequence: TGTGCCAGCAGTTACTCGGGCAGCCGCAATCAGCCCCAGCATTTT.

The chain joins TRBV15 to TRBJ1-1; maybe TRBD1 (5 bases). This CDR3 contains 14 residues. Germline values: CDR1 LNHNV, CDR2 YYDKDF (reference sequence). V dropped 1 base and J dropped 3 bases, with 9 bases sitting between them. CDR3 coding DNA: TGTGCCACCAGCAGAGCCAGGGCTGACACTGAAGCTTTCTTT. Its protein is CATSRARADTEAFF.

CDR3 region: CASSAAQSFKETQYF. As DNA, the CDR3 is TGTGCCAGCAGCGCAGCCCAGTCTTTTAAGGAGACCCAGTACTTC. The J gene is TRBJ2-5, the V gene TRBV7-6, with D unclear. Per the germline V gene, CDR1 is SGHVS and CDR2 is FNYEAQ. V lost 5 bases and J lost 5, with 18 bases in between. The CDR3 is 15 residues long.

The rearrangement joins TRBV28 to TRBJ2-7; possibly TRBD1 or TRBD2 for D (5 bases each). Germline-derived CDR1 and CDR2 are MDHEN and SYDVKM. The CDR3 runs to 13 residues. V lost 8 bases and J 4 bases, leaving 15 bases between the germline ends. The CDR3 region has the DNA TGTGCCAGCGCCGGGACGGAACCTTACGAGCAGTACTTC. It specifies CASAGTEPYEQYF.

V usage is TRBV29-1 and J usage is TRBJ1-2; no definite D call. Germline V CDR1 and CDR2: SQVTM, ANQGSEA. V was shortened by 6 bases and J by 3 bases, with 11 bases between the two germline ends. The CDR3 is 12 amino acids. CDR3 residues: CSVAHGDYGYTF. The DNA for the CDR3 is TGCAGCGTGGCCCACGGGGACTATGGCTACACCTTC. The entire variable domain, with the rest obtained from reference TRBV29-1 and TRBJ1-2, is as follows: SAVISQKPSRDICQRGTSLTIQCQVDSQVTMMFWYRQQPGQSLTLIATANQGSEATYESGFVIDKFPISRPNLTFSTLTVSNMSPEDSSIYLCSVAHGDYGYTFGSGTRLTVV.

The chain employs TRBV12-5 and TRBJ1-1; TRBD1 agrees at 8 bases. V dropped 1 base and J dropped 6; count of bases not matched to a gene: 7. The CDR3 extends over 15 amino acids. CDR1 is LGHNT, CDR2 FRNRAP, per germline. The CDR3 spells CASGLGTGFDAEAFF. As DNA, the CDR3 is TGTGCTAGTGGTTTGGGGACAGGGTTTGACGCTGAAGCTTTCTTT.

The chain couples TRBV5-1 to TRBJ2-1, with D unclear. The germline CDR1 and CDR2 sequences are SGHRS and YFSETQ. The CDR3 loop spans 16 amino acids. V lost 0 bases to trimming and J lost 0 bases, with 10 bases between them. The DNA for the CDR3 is TGCGCCAGCAGCTTGGTAGGCGATACCTCCTACAATGAGCAGTTCTTC. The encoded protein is CASSLVGDTSYNEQFF.

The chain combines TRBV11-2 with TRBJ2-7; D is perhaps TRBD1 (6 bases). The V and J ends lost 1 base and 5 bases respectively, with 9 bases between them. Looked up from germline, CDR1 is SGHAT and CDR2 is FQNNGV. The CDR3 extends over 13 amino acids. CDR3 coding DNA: TGTGCCAGCAGCTTAGTTCAGGGGAACGAGCAGTACTTC. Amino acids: CASSLVQGNEQYF.

As DNA, the CDR3 is TGTGCCAGTAGTAAGACAGGGGTCTCCTACGAGCAGTACTTC. Translation: CASSKTGVSYEQYF. This chain links TRBV19 with TRBJ2-7, with TRBD1 matching 8 bases. Germline CDR1 is LNHDA and CDR2 is SQIVND (reference sequence). The CDR3 runs 14 residues. V lost 4 bases to trimming and J lost 0 bases; unmatched junction nucleotides: 2.

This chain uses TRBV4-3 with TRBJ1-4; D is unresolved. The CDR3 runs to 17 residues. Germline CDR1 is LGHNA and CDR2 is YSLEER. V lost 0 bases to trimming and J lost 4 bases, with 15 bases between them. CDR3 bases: TGCGCCAGCAGCCAAGATTTGGCGGATGTTCTTAATGAAAAACTGTTTTTT. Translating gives CASSQDLADVLNEKLFF.

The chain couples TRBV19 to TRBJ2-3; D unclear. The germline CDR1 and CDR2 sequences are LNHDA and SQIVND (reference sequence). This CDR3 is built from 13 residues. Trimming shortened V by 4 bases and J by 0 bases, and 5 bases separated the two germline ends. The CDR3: CASSKPSTDTQYF. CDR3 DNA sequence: TGTGCCAGTAGTAAGCCTAGCACAGATACGCAGTATTTT.

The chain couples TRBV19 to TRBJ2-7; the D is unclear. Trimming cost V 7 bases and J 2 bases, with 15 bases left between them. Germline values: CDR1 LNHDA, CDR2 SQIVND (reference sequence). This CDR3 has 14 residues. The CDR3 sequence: CASTLRPGPYEQYF. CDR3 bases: TGTGCCAGTACCCTCAGGCCCGGTCCCTACGAGCAGTACTTC. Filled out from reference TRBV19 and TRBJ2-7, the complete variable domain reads DGGITQSPKYLFRKEGQNVTLSCEQNLNHDAMYWYRQDPGQGLRLIYYSQIVNDFQKGDIAEGYSVSREKKESFPLTVTSAQKNPTAFYLCASTLRPGPYEQYFGPGTRLTVT.

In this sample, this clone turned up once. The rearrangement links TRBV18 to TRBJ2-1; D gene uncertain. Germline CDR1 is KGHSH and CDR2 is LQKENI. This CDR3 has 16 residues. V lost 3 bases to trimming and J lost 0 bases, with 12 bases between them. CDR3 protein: CASSPASPSSYNEQFF. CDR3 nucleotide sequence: TGTGCCAGCTCACCCGCTTCCCCGAGCTCCTACAATGAGCAGTTCTTC. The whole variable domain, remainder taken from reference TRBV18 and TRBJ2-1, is NAGVMQNPRHLVRRRGQEARLRCSPMKGHSHVYWYRQLPEEGLKFMVYLQKENIIDESGMPKERFSAEFPKEGPSILRIQQVVRGDSAAYFCASSPASPSSYNEQFFGPGTRLTVL.

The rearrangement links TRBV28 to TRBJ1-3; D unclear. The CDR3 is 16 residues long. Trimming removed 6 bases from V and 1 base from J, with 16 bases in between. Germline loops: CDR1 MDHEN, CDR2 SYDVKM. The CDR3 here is CASSTPASRSGNTIYF. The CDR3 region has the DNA TGTGCCAGCAGCACGCCCGCCAGCAGGTCTGGAAACACCATATATTTT.

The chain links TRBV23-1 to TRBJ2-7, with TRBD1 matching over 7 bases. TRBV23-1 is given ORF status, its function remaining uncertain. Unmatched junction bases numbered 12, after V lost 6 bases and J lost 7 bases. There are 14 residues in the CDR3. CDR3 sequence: CASSEGTVVDEQYF. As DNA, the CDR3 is TGCGCCAGCAGCGAGGGGACAGTAGTTGATGAGCAGTACTTC.

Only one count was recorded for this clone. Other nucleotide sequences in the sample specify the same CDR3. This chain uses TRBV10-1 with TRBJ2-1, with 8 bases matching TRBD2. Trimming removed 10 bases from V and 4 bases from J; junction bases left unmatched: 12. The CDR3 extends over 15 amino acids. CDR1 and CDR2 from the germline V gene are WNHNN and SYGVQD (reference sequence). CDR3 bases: TGCGCCATCCCCCCCGGGACTAGGGCTTACAATGAGCAGTTCTTC. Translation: CAIPPGTRAYNEQFF.

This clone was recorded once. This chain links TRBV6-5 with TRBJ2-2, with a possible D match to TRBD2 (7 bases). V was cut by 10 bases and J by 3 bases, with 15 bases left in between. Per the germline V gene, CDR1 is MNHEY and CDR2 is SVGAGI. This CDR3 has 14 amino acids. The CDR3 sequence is CATWGAGDTGELFF. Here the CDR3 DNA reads TGTGCCACCTGGGGGGCGGGAGACACCGGGGAGCTGTTTTTT.

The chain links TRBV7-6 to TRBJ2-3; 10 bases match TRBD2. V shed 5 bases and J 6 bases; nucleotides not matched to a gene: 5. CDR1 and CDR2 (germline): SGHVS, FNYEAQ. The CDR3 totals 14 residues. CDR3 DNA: TGTGCCAGCAGCCCAGCGGGAGGGGGGGATACGCAGTATTTT. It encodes CASSPAGGGDTQYF.

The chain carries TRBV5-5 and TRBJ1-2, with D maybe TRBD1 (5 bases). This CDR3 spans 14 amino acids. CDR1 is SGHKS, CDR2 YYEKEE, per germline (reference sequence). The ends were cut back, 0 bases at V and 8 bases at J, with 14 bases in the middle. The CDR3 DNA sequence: TGTGCCAGCAGCTTGGGGGGCACCGGATCGGGCTACACCTTC. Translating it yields CASSLGGTGSGYTF.